This TCR beta chain was captured in a study of blood T cell repertoires in COVID-19 (TCRdb year 2020). For context, the study as a whole: The collaborator samples originated in the United States, Italy and Spain and spanned the acute and convalescent phases of COVID-19. A freely available public database, intended as a resource for researchers studying the immune response to SARS-CoV-2, is where the repertoires were released. The prospective study material was composed of cDNA or gDNA derived from T cells, B-cell-depleted T cells, or PBMCs. Where available, HLA class I and class II types were taken from metadata supplied by the sample provider and were not determined by assay-based typing. The sample metadata nearly always contained a de-identified subject ID, COVID-19 status, age in years and sex. The dataset comprised deeply sampled blood TCRbeta repertoires from subjects exposed to, actively infected with, or recovered from COVID-19. The samples were drawn from two sources: the first 160 participants of the ongoing ImmuneRACE study, and over 950 subjects contributed by 6 global collaborators. Findings and caveats that apply to the study as a whole: The quantity of clinical and demographic metadata differed by source and by participant and was supplied without curation.

TCRbeta CDR3 regions were amplified from genomic DNA by means of the immunoSEQ Assay, a bias-controlled multiplex PCR. On the study's bioinformatics: Within the assay, amplification of reference gene primers was used to estimate how many nucleated cells each sample contained. Sequence reads were collapsed and filtered to measure the absolute abundance of every unique TCRbeta CDR3 rearrangement. For each sample, productive Simpson clonality was calculated as the square root of Simpson's diversity index over productive rearrangements. As stored in TCRdb, this immuneACCESS dataset retains in-frame rearrangements with V and J assigned. A fraction of the clones does not appear; measured against another copy, unresolved V genes explain less than half of the discrepancy, and the remainder lacks a known reason. The DNA gave D and trimming, while V, J and clone size come from that table. For this sample there are around 250,000 clones; about four fifths appear just once. 5% to 6% of the sample comes from the top ten.

The CDR3 has 15 amino acids, counting the end cysteine and phenylalanine. Only the CDR3 portion is preserved as DNA: 45 bases, with reading frame beginning at the first base. According to the germline V gene, CDR1 reads MDHEN and CDR2 reads SYDVKM. The V and J ends are trimmed by 2 bases and 3 bases, leaving 11 bases between them. The collaborating institutions used their own protocols to collect whole blood in K2EDTA tubes. For TCRbeta analysis, collaborator samples were shipped as frozen whole blood, as isolated PBMCs, or as DNA extracted from either sample type. About this clone: Its antigen remains undetermined. No quality values exist for individual bases; no much larger clone is one base distant.

Here the chain combines TRBV28 and TRBJ1-5; TRBD1 could be the D gene, as 5 bases match. Input material: peripheral blood. This receptor was taken from a man older than 75 with acute or convalescent COVID-19. The CDR3 is CASSLQGRPNQPQHF. The nucleotide sequence is given as TGTGCCAGCAGTTTACAGGGAAGGCCCAATCAGCCCCAGCATTTT. When the CDR3 is completed using the reference TRBV28 and TRBJ1-5 genes on either side, the full variable domain is DVKVTQSSRYLVKRTGEKVFLECVQDMDHENMFWYRQDPGLGLRLIYFSYDVKMKEKGDIPEGYSVSREKKERFSLILESASTNQTSMYLCASSLQGRPNQPQHFGDGTRLSIL.